Listed here are 18 T cell receptor beta chains from one sample, sequenced in a study of cytomegalovirus exposure and HLA in healthy donors. With 60 Vbeta and 13 Jbeta primers, the PCR was carried out. Sequencing used immunoSEQ multiplex PCR; TCRdb keeps in-frame clones, though not all of them. The sample lists just under 95,000 clones, approximately 81% occurring once. The sequenced material came from PBMCs. All receptors come from a girl aged 2 to 10 in good health and CMV-seropositive.

J is TRBJ2-1 and V is TRBV29-1, with D perhaps matching TRBD2 (6 bases). The CDR3 loop spans 11 amino acids. Germline V gene data show CDR1 as SQVTM and CDR2 as ANQGSEA. V was pared by 4 bases and J by 9 bases, with 10 bases between. CDR3 loop: CSVGRETEQFF. As DNA, the CDR3 is TGCAGCGTTGGCCGGGAGACTGAGCAGTTCTTC.

This sequence joins TRBV9 and TRBJ2-7, with 7 bases lining up with TRBD2. Trimming cost V 4 bases and J 3 bases; bases outside gene matches: 7. This CDR3 is built from 14 residues. Germline lookup yields CDR1 SGDLS and CDR2 YYNGEE. In DNA form, the CDR3 reads TGTGCCAGCAGCCTGGGAGGGGAGGGCTACGAGCAGTACTTC. Translated: CASSLGGEGYEQYF.

The chain couples TRBV29-1 to TRBJ2-1; possible D gene TRBD2, 6 bases. The germline V gene has CDR1 SQVTM and CDR2 ANQGSEA. CDR3 length equals 14 residues. Trimming pared 7 bases from V and 3 bases from J, leaving 16 bases between. The CDR3 DNA follows: TGCAGCGGGTCGACCGGGACTTACTACAATGAGCAGTTCTTC. It yields the protein CSGSTGTYYNEQFF.

This chain uses TRBV7-9 with TRBJ1-2; perhaps TRBD1 as D (6 bases). CDR1 and CDR2 (germline): SEHNR, FQNEAQ (reference sequence). The V gene lost 5 bases and the J gene lost 8 bases, with 27 bases spanning the gap. CDR3 length equals 17 residues. The CDR3 DNA reads as TGTGCCAGCAGCAGAAACAGGGAGACGGCGCACCACGGAGGCTACACCTTC. Amino acids: CASSRNRETAHHGGYTF.

V usage is TRBV5-1 and J usage is TRBJ2-7, with TRBD1 matching 7 bases. The CDR3 length is 16 residues. The germline gives CDR1 SGHRS, CDR2 YFSETQ. Trimming took 4 bases from V and 2 from J; bases not matched to a gene: 12. In nucleotides, the CDR3 is TGCGCCAGCAGCCCTAGGGGGCCACAAACCCCCTACGAGCAGTACTTC. The encoded protein is CASSPRGPQTPYEQYF.

The chain employs TRBV19 and TRBJ1-2, with no clear D. V lost 1 base and J 4 bases, leaving 10 bases between the germline ends. The germline CDR1 and CDR2 sequences are LNHDA and SQIVND (reference sequence). The CDR3 sequence is 14 residues long. The CDR3: CASSIGARFYGYTF. The DNA for the CDR3 is TGTGCCAGTAGTATAGGAGCTCGGTTCTATGGCTACACCTTC. The full variable domain, completed using reference TRBV19 and TRBJ1-2, is DGGITQSPKYLFRKEGQNVTLSCEQNLNHDAMYWYRQDPGQGLRLIYYSQIVNDFQKGDIAEGYSVSREKKESFPLTVTSAQKNPTAFYLCASSIGARFYGYTFGSGTRLTVV.

The chain recombines TRBV5-1 with TRBJ1-3, with D perhaps matching TRBD1 (5 bases). In germline, CDR1 is SGHRS, CDR2 YFSETQ. V was pared by 0 bases and J by 3 bases, with 10 bases between. The CDR3 spans 15 residues. The CDR3 reads CASSLEGADGNTIYF. CDR3 in DNA: TGCGCCAGCAGCTTGGAAGGGGCGGATGGAAACACCATATATTTT.

The CDR3 nucleotides are TGTGCCAGCAGCACCTACCTGGGCCTAGCGGGATCTTGGCAGTTCTTC. Protein: CASSTYLGLAGSWQFF. The chain carries TRBV7-8 and TRBJ2-1; 9 bases are shared with TRBD2. J gave up 12 bases and V 5 bases, and 17 bases lay outside the gene matches. Germline V gene sequence: CDR1 SGHVS, CDR2 FQNEAQ. This CDR3 has 16 amino acids.

This clone was seen once. The CDR3 here is CASSLWASGGQETQYF. For the CDR3, the DNA is TGTGCCAGCAGCTTATGGGCTAGCGGCGGACAAGAGACCCAGTACTTC. The gene calls are TRBV13 and TRBJ2-5; 7 bases fit TRBD2. Germline CDR1 is PRHDT and CDR2 is FYEKMQ (reference sequence). This CDR3 region has 16 residues. V shed 2 bases and J 2 bases; nucleotides not matched to a gene: 8.

The J gene is TRBJ1-2, the V gene TRBV29-1, with D possibly TRBD1 on 6 matching bases. The CDR3 contains 15 residues. Germline V gene data show CDR1 as SQVTM and CDR2 as ANQGSEA. V dropped 4 bases and J dropped 0 bases, with 15 bases sitting between them. CDR3 sequence (DNA): TGCAGCGTTGGGCCGGGACACTTAGCTAACTATGGCTACACCTTC. Protein product: CSVGPGHLANYGYTF.

The CDR3 DNA reads TGTGCCAGCAGTTTAGGGCTTGGACAGGGTTATAGCAATCAGCCCCAGCATTTT. It encodes CASSLGLGQGYSNQPQHF. The genes are TRBV28 and TRBJ1-5, with 8 bases aligning to TRBD1. Trimming removed 2 bases from V and 0 bases from J; junction bases left unmatched: 9. The CDR3 covers 18 residues. CDR1 and CDR2 from the germline V gene are MDHEN and SYDVKM.

This clone was counted a single time. The chain couples TRBV30 to TRBJ1-3, with D possibly being TRBD1 (6 bases). Germline assignment: CDR1 GTSNPN and CDR2 SVGIG (reference sequence). CDR3 length: 15 residues. V was trimmed by 2 bases and J by 2 bases, leaving 13 bases between them. CDR3 in DNA: TGTGCCTGGAGTAGGGGAGGGGGTGCTGGAAACACCATATATTTT. Translating gives CAWSRGGGAGNTIYF.

This clone was counted a few times. The chain uses TRBV7-2 and TRBJ1-1; 7 bases fit TRBD1. Germline-derived CDR1 and CDR2 are SGHTA and FQGNSA. The CDR3 consists of 12 residues. Trimming removed 4 bases from V and 11 bases from J; junction bases left unmatched: 7. The CDR3 loop reads CASSSNRGEAFF. The DNA of the CDR3 is TGTGCCAGCAGCTCGAACAGGGGAGAGGCTTTCTTT.

This clone was counted a few times. This chain links TRBV4-1 with TRBJ2-4; the match to TRBD2 covers 12 bases. With V trimmed by 1 base and J by 1 base, 14 bases remained unmatched. The CDR3 contains 21 residues. The germline CDR1 and CDR2 sequences are MGHRA and YSYEKL. The CDR3 sequence is CASSQVCLAGGPNYAKNIQYF. In DNA, the CDR3 is TGCGCCAGCAGCCAAGTCTGCCTAGCGGGAGGGCCTAACTACGCCAAAAACATTCAGTACTTC.

The chain is built from TRBV5-1 and TRBJ2-1, with TRBD2 matching 8 bases. This CDR3 comprises 15 residues. From germline, CDR1 is SGHRS and CDR2 YFSETQ. The J segment lost 7 bases and the V segment lost 4 bases, leaving 10 bases of the junction unmatched. CDR3 bases: TGCGCCAGCAGCCCCCCGGGACTAGGAATTAATGAGCAGTTCTTC. It specifies CASSPPGLGINEQFF.

The chain links TRBV28 to TRBJ2-7; 10 positions agree with TRBD1. Unmatched junction bases numbered 9, after V lost 7 bases and J lost 3 bases. The CDR3 extends over 15 amino acids. The germline V gene encodes CDR1 MDHEN and CDR2 SYDVKM. The CDR3 nucleotides are TGTGCCAGCATTCCGCGGGGGACAGGGGACTACGAGCAGTACTTC. Its translation: CASIPRGTGDYEQYF. Combining the CDR3 with reference TRBV28 and TRBJ2-7 gives the whole variable domain DVKVTQSSRYLVKRTGEKVFLECVQDMDHENMFWYRQDPGLGLRLIYFSYDVKMKEKGDIPEGYSVSREKKERFSLILESASTNQTSMYLCASIPRGTGDYEQYFGPGTRLTVT.

The V gene is TRBV4-2, the J gene TRBJ2-2; 11 bases line up with TRBD2. V dropped 0 bases and J dropped 6; count of bases not matched to a gene: 12. The germline V gene has CDR1 LGHNA and CDR2 YNFKEQ. This CDR3 spans 19 amino acids. CDR3 protein: CASSQEVWGLAARAGELFF. The CDR3 DNA reads as TGTGCCAGCAGCCAAGAGGTTTGGGGACTAGCGGCCCGTGCCGGGGAGCTGTTTTTT.

This chain connects TRBV5-1 to TRBJ2-1, with a tentative D call TRBD2 (5 bases). Germline CDR1 is SGHRS and CDR2 is YFSETQ. The CDR3 is made up of 14 amino acids. V gave up 6 bases and J gave up 4 bases, with 14 bases separating them. The DNA of the CDR3 is TGCGCCAGCATGGTCGCGGGCCCGTACAATGAGCAGTTCTTC. Amino acid sequence: CASMVAGPYNEQFF.